One and the same sample provided the 24 T cell receptor beta chains below, sequenced in a study of shared clonotypes between healthy human individuals. TCRdb keeps only in-frame clones here, not all; method: immunoSEQ multiplex PCR. There are about 490,000 clones in the sample; 76% occur only once, and 13% lies in the top ten. Source material: PBMCs. The receptor set was obtained from a woman aged 40 to 50 in good health. Some clones in this sample may be carry-over from other donors' samples.

The rearrangement links TRBV10-2 to TRBJ2-2, with 7 bases fitting TRBD2. The V segment lost 6 bases and the J segment 5 bases; nucleotides outside the gene matches: 15. This CDR3 has 17 residues. In germline, CDR1 is WSHSY, CDR2 SAAADI. This CDR3 is CASRGPPGGRRTGELFF. The CDR3 bases are TGCGCCAGCAGGGGCCCCCCTGGCGGGAGAAGGACCGGGGAGCTGTTTTTT.

Comment on this clone: The identical CDR3 is also encoded by other nucleotide sequences in the sample. The chain employs TRBV9 and TRBJ2-7, with D possibly matching TRBD2 (6 bases). Germline V lookup: CDR1 SGDLS, CDR2 YYNGEE. This CDR3 region has 13 residues. Trimming shortened V by 4 bases and J by 1 base, and 9 bases separated the two germline ends. The CDR3 sequence: CASSPGTSYEQYF. CDR3 nucleotides: TGTGCCAGCAGCCCAGGGACTTCCTACGAGCAGTACTTC.

This clone was found many times. In the same sample, other DNA sequences code for this CDR3. The rearrangement uses TRBV7-2 and TRBJ1-5; no clear D. The CDR3 consists of 13 residues. Trimming cost V 1 base and J 4 bases, with 5 bases left between them. Germline CDR1 reads SGHTA; CDR2 reads FQGNSA. CDR3 amino acids: CASSLGPNQPQHF. CDR3 DNA: TGTGCCAGCAGCTTAGGGCCTAATCAGCCCCAGCATTTT. The full variable domain, with the rest looked up from reference TRBV7-2 and TRBJ1-5, is GAGVSQSPSNKVTEKGKDVELRCDPISGHTALYWYRQSLGQGLEFLIYFQGNSAPDKSGLPSDRFSAERTGGSVSTLTIQRTQQEDSAVYLCASSLGPNQPQHFGDGTRLSIL.

The chain joins TRBV1 to TRBJ2-1. TRBV1 is a pseudogene locus. This CDR3 spans 17 amino acids. The CDR3 DNA reads TGCACCAGCAGCCCTAAGCCATCCGGGACCGACTACAATGAGCAGTTCTTC. This codes for CTSSPKPSGTDYNEQFF.

The chain couples TRBV7-2 to TRBJ1-5; possibly TRBD1 for D (5 bases). CDR3 length equals 13 residues. V was shortened by 5 bases and J by 6 bases, with 11 bases between the two germline ends. Germline V gene data show CDR1 as SGHTA and CDR2 as FQGNSA. CDR3 DNA sequence: TGTGCCAGCAGCCCGACAGCACTTCAGCCCCAGCATTTT. Residues: CASSPTALQPQHF.

The chain links TRBV7-8 to TRBJ2-5; D remains unclear. Germline lookup yields CDR1 SGHVS and CDR2 FQNEAQ. CDR3 length: 13 residues. Trimming removed 5 bases at V and 7 bases at J, with 14 bases between. CDR3 sequence (DNA): TGTGCCAGCAGCCCTAGTGGTCTAGGGACCCAGTACTTC. As protein: CASSPSGLGTQYF.

Ten or more counts support this clone. The chain uses TRBV6-4 and TRBJ2-1; 7 bases are a match to TRBD1. The CDR3 length is 14 residues. J was trimmed by 6 bases and V by 2 bases; bases with no gene match: 4. Germline V gene sequence: CDR1 MRHNA, CDR2 SNTAGT. The chain's CDR3 is CASSDGAGGNEQFF. The CDR3 region has the DNA TGTGCCAGCAGTGACGGGGCAGGGGGCAATGAGCAGTTCTTC.

This clone has just a few counts. This chain uses TRBV11-3 with TRBJ2-1, with 10 bases matching TRBD2. Germline-derived CDR1 and CDR2 are SGHNT and YENEEA. This CDR3 spans 15 amino acids. The V segment lost 0 bases and the J segment 10 bases; nucleotides outside the gene matches: 6. This chain's CDR3 is CASSLDTSGIREQFF. The CDR3 coding sequence is TGTGCCAGCAGCTTAGATACTAGCGGGATACGCGAGCAGTTCTTC.

This chain links TRBV9 with TRBJ1-5; D is unresolved. V shed 4 bases and J shed 6 bases, with 17 bases lying between them. From germline, CDR1 is SGDLS and CDR2 YYNGEE. The length of the CDR3 is 15 residues. CDR3 coding DNA: TGTGCCAGCAGCTCCTCGGCGGTAGGAATTCAGCCCCAGCATTTT. Amino acid sequence: CASSSSAVGIQPQHF.

As regards this clone: At one end, the junction sequence differs from germline, possibly due to a read error. The J gene is TRBJ2-3, the V gene TRBV7-9; D is perhaps TRBD1 (7 bases). Looked up from germline, CDR1 is SEHNR and CDR2 is FQNEAQ (reference sequence). CDR3 length equals 15 residues. The CDR3 reads CASSLEGGGTVTQYF. The DNA for the CDR3 is TGTGCCAGCAGCTTAGAAGGAGGGGGGACAGTTACGCAGTATTTT.

The chain employs TRBV2 and TRBJ2-2, with TRBD2 identical over 7 bases. This CDR3 region has 15 residues. Germline values: CDR1 SNHLY, CDR2 FYNNEI. V lost 7 bases and J lost 2; bases outside the gene matches: 7. The chain's CDR3 is CASKWRESNTGELFF. CDR3 bases: TGTGCCAGCAAGTGGCGGGAGTCAAACACCGGGGAGCTGTTTTTT.

This chain connects TRBV28 to TRBJ2-1; 8 bases are a match to TRBD2. Per germline, CDR1 MDHEN and CDR2 SYDVKM. The trim removed 6 bases at V and 6 bases at J, leaving 10 bases unmatched. This CDR3 is built from 15 residues. The CDR3 sequence is CASSTGGAEFNEQFF. CDR3 DNA sequence: TGTGCCAGCAGCACCGGGGGGGCGGAGTTCAATGAGCAGTTCTTC.

To note about this clone: The same CDR3 can be traced to other DNA sequences in this sample. CDR3 residues: CASSLRGSYEQYF. CDR3 nucleotide sequence: TGTGCCAGCAGCCTCCGGGGCTCCTACGAGCAGTACTTC. This sequence joins TRBV11-3 and TRBJ2-7, with D perhaps TRBD2 (5 bases). Trimming removed 5 bases at V and 0 bases at J, with 8 bases between. CDR1 SGHNT and CDR2 YENEEA come from the germline V gene. The CDR3 totals 13 residues.

The sample holds a few counts of this clone. The gene calls are TRBV11-2 and TRBJ2-3, with 7 bases aligning to TRBD2. CDR3 length: 15 amino acids. Trimming took 3 bases from V and 2 from J; bases not matched to a gene: 5. Per the germline V gene, CDR1 is SGHAT and CDR2 is FQNNGV. CDR3 in DNA: TGTGCCAGCAGCTTCGGGGGGAGTAACACAGATACGCAGTATTTT. Residues: CASSFGGSNTDTQYF.

The rearrangement uses TRBV18 and TRBJ2-5; 7 bases line up with TRBD1. The CDR3 is 14 residues long. Per the germline V gene, CDR1 is KGHSH and CDR2 is LQKENI. Germline trimming cut 2 bases from V and 5 bases from J; bases unmatched to any gene: 5. DNA for the CDR3: TGTGCCAGCTCACCAATCGCCAGGGGGGAGACCCAGTACTTC. It codes for CASSPIARGETQYF.

The chain carries TRBV6-6 and TRBJ1-5; 8 positions match TRBD1. The length of the CDR3 is 14 residues. Losses at the gene ends were 7 bases for V and 4 bases for J; bases not matched to a gene: 6. Germline V CDR1 and CDR2: MNHNY, SVGAGI (reference sequence). The CDR3 loop is CASTQGAGNQPQHF. The CDR3 nucleotides are TGTGCCAGCACCCAGGGGGCAGGGAATCAGCCCCAGCATTTT.

The chain uses TRBV13 and TRBJ2-7; 13 nucleotides agree with TRBD2. V was clipped by 5 bases and J by 4 bases; unmatched bases: 8. Germline-derived CDR1 and CDR2 are PRHDT and FYEKMQ (reference sequence). The CDR3 totals 16 residues. This chain's CDR3 is CASSQRTSGSMYEQYF. In DNA form, the CDR3 reads TGTGCCAGCAGCCAACGGACTAGCGGGAGCATGTACGAGCAGTACTTC.

The rearrangement uses TRBV10-1 and TRBJ2-7, with TRBD2 as a possible D gene (6 bases). CDR3 length: 18 residues. Between the trimmed V and J ends, which lost 4 bases and 6 bases, there was a span of 28 bases. CDR1 is WNHNN and CDR2 is SYGVQD in the germline V gene (reference sequence). The CDR3, as DNA: TGCGCCAGCAGTGCGAGCAGAGCGGGCCCCCGGAATGTGGCCGAGCAGTACTTC. The encoded protein is CASSASRAGPRNVAEQYF.

The gene calls are TRBV4-2 and TRBJ2-1; possibly TRBD2 for D (5 bases). The CDR3 is 12 amino acids. Trimming removed 1 base from V and 10 bases from J, with 8 bases in between. Germline V gene lookup returns CDR1 LGHNA and CDR2 YNFKEQ. CDR3 amino acids: CASSQGEREQFF. Here the CDR3 DNA reads TGTGCCAGCAGCCAAGGGGAGCGGGAGCAGTTCTTC.

The rearrangement links TRBV29-1 to TRBJ2-5; 12 nucleotides match TRBD2. The CDR3 runs to 16 residues. Losses at the gene ends were 1 base for V and 2 bases for J; bases not matched to a gene: 5. Looked up from germline, CDR1 is SQVTM and CDR2 is ANQGSEA. CDR3 bases: TGCAGCGTTGAAGGCCTAGCGGGAGGGCTTCAAGAGACCCAGTACTTC. Encoded protein: CSVEGLAGGLQETQYF.

This chain connects TRBV4-1 to TRBJ2-3; 8 bases match TRBD2. The J segment lost 6 bases and the V segment lost 2 bases, leaving 7 bases of the junction unmatched. The CDR3 runs to 15 residues. Per the germline V gene, CDR1 is MGHRA and CDR2 is YSYEKL. The CDR3 reads CASSQRSGSPDTQYF. CDR3 DNA sequence: TGCGCCAGCAGCCAAAGGAGCGGGAGCCCCGATACGCAGTATTTT.

On this clone itself: Other DNA sequences in this specimen translate into the identical CDR3. The chain has TRBV19 and TRBJ2-7, with D perhaps being TRBD1 or TRBD2 (6 bases each). The CDR3 sequence is 11 residues long. The V end was cut by 5 bases, the J end by 9 bases, with 11 bases between. The germline V gene encodes CDR1 LNHDA and CDR2 SQIVND (reference sequence). CDR3 sequence (DNA): TGTGCCAGTAGTTCGGGGGCGCTGCAGTACTTC. Translated: CASSSGALQYF.

The chain has TRBV19 and TRBJ2-6; TRBD1 agrees at 8 bases. Germline loops: CDR1 LNHDA, CDR2 SQIVND (reference sequence). The CDR3 length is 17 residues. Trimming at V came to 8 bases and at J to 0 bases, leaving 9 bases not matched to a gene. DNA for the CDR3: TGTGCCAGTTTCAAAGGACAGGGTCTCTCTGGGGCCAACGTCCTGACTTTC. Translating it yields CASFKGQGLSGANVLTF.

A few counts support this clone. The rearrangement uses TRBV5-4 and TRBJ2-3, with TRBD2 matching over 8 bases. V lost 7 bases, J lost 2 bases, and 6 bases stayed unmatched. This CDR3 has 14 residues. The germline V gene has CDR1 SGHNT and CDR2 YYREEE (reference sequence). The CDR3 DNA reads TGTGCCAGCGGCAAGCGGGAGCCCACAGATACGCAGTATTTT. Its protein product is CASGKREPTDTQYF.